The entry below describes one TCR beta chain. The protocol was immunoSEQ multiplex PCR, while the TCRdb copy is restricted to in-frame clones and leaves out a portion. The sample contains approximately 60,000 clones, more than 65% of which appear only once. This specimen belongs to a study of OX40 agonist ivuxolimab in advanced cancers. In the study overall: Prior therapy, whether anti-PD-1, anti-PD-L1 or anti-CTLA-4, was allowed, and approximately 37% had some.

With V trimmed by 5 bases and J by 4 bases, 3 bases remained unmatched. Germline V gene data show CDR1 as MGHRA and CDR2 as YSYEKL. This CDR3 is 14 amino acids long. Sequences were derived from CD4+ or CD8+ T cells sorted from blood, sampled in a trial of the OX40 agonist ivuxolimab. The genes are TRBV4-1 and TRBJ1-5; the match to TRBD1 covers 9 bases. This sequence originates from an adult with an advanced solid tumor such as melanoma, head and neck, liver or kidney cancer. In nucleotides, the CDR3 is TGCGCCAGCAGCACCGGGACAGGGAATCAGCCCCAGCATTTT. Amino acid sequence: CASSTGTGNQPQHF.